This T cell receptor (beta chain) originates from a study of blood T cell repertoires in COVID-19. The wider study: Specimens from acute and convalescent COVID-19 originated in the United States, Italy and Spain. PBMCs, B-cell-depleted T cells, or T cells provided the cDNA or gDNA that made up the material.

Original data processing: Amplifying reference gene primers gave estimates of nucleated cell counts. Data came from immunoSEQ multiplex PCR; TCRdb stores just in-frame clones and leaves some out. V and J calls and clone size are those listed in that table; D and trimming were worked out from the DNA. The sample holds a few hundred thousand clones, less than 90% seen once. Trimming removed 1 base at V and 4 bases at J, with 11 bases between. Germline CDR1 reads MDHEN; CDR2 reads SYDVKM. The CDR3 runs to 15 residues. Sequencing input: peripheral blood. The clonotype originates from a woman in her seventies with COVID-19, enrolled during active disease. The V call is TRBV28, the J call TRBJ1-3, with D possibly TRBD1 on 5 matching bases. Here the CDR3 reads CASSLSGLKGNTIYF. The CDR3 DNA sequence: TGTGCCAGCAGTTTATCAGGGTTGAAAGGAAACACCATATATTTT.